This TCR beta chain was sequenced in a study of tumor and adjacent non-tumor tissue in lung cancer. Broader study findings: Normal lung showed higher cumulative top 100 clone frequency than tumor.

As to this clonotype: Its cognate antigen is unknown. Germline and junction disagree at one end, which may indicate a read error.

This CDR3 comprises 17 residues. Germline lookup yields CDR1 SGHNT and CDR2 YENEEA. RNA was extracted from bulk tissue without any cell sorting. Three rounds of nested PCR, following a modified ARM-PCR protocol, produced the TCRbeta library. TCRdb re-derived calls from the multiplex PCR reads in MiXCR, one entry per CDR3 protein. The sample gives under 150,000 distinct CDR3 sequences, approximately 72% of which show up once; around a sixth is in the top ten. The V and J genes are TRBV11-3 and TRBJ2-1; 7 bases align to TRBD2. Sequencing was carried out using lung tumor tissue. The sequence derives from a man in his 60s with small cell lung cancer. The CDR3 DNA reads TGTGCCAGCAGCTCGGGACTATCGGGAGGACCCTACAACGAGCAGTTCTTC. As protein: CASSSGLSGGPYNEQFF.